This entry is about one T cell receptor beta chain. These data come from a study of blood T cell repertoires in COVID-19. Study-wide context: Sites across the United States, Italy and Spain contributed samples from acute and convalescent COVID-19. Sources were T cells, B-cell-depleted T cells, or PBMCs; the material itself was cDNA or gDNA.

Authors' data handling: Quantification of nucleated cells was approximated via reference gene primer amplification. Profiling relied on immunoSEQ multiplex PCR, and the TCRdb table lists in-frame clones only, not all of them. For V, J and clone size, that table is used; D and trimming come from the DNA. The data show hundreds of thousands of clones, under 90% seen once. The CDR3 sequence is 15 residues long. V dropped 4 bases and J dropped 4; count of bases not matched to a gene: 6. Germline CDR1 is LGHNA and CDR2 is YNFKEQ. Sequencing input: peripheral blood. The TCR comes from a woman aged 25 to 39 with COVID-19, enrolled during active disease. The chain joins TRBV4-2 to TRBJ1-5, with 8 bases aligning to TRBD1. CDR3 bases: TGTGCCAGCAGCCTGACAGGGGACCATAATCAGCCCCAGCATTTT. This gives the protein CASSLTGDHNQPQHF.